The present TCR beta chain was sequenced within a study of T-cell memory formation after mild COVID-19. The study, taken as a whole, reports: Chiefly within CM and EM were the contracting CD4+ clones; CD8+ ones were within EMRA.

The V gene's germline CDR1 is SGDLS and CDR2 YYNGEE. The germline V and J ends were trimmed by 4 bases and 0 bases, with 13 bases remaining between them. There are 15 residues in the CDR3. TCRdb re-analysed the 5' RACE reads in MiXCR, keeping a single row per CDR3 protein. Among 7,300 or so distinct CDR3 sequences, 58% were seen once, and the ten largest hold about 2.7%. This clonotype has only a few counts. Its specificity is unknown. The receptor was isolated from an adult who had mild COVID-19 (a few samples of this study predate the infection). Cell type and time point are not known. Sequencing was performed on PBMCs or a T cell subset sorted from them (not recorded which). The rearrangement uses TRBV9 and TRBJ1-1, with D uncertain. The CDR3 bases are TGTGCCAGCAGCCCGCGTAGAGAGCTGAACACTGAAGCTTTCTTT. Its protein is CASSPRRELNTEAFF.